The source of this T cell receptor beta chain is a study of blood T cell repertoires in COVID-19. Repertoires were generated with immunoSEQ multiplex PCR, while TCRdb's copy carries only in-frame clones and drops some. The sample includes around 74,000 clones, roughly 90% of them seen just once. Germline-derived CDR1 and CDR2 are SGHNT and YYREEE (reference sequence). V trimming: 3 bases; J trimming: 6 bases; junction bases outside the gene matches: 13. There are 16 residues in the CDR3. Sequencing used peripheral blood. The sequence was collected from a man between 45 and 60 years old with active COVID-19. This chain links TRBV5-4 with TRBJ2-7, with 9 bases identical to TRBD2. For the CDR3, the DNA is TGTGCCAGCAGCTCCGGAGGCGGGAGGGCGGATCGCGAGCAGTACTTC. This gives the protein CASSSGGGRADREQYF.